These T cell receptor beta chains were read from a single sample in a study of vaccination effects on CD4 cells after COVID-19. Which antigens these TCRs recognize remains unknown. The table came from immunoSEQ multiplex PCR; TCRdb's copy has only in-frame clones and leaves some out. The table records roughly 51,000 clones, about 76% of them present only once. The sequences come from CD4+ T cells from PBMCs cultured without peptide, collected after COVID-19 vaccination. The receptors derive from a human donor who had a prior SARS-CoV-2 infection. Both conserved end residues are part of each CDR3. The D gene is left open where the match is weak. Clone size is given for some rows only: seen once, a few or many times, or a class if the clone is expanded.

v_gene: TRBV3-1/TRBV3-2
abundance: -
j_gene: TRBJ2-1
d_gene: TRBD2
CDR3aa: CASSQDGASGRVYNEQFF
CDR3nt: TGTGCCAGCAGCCAAGACGGAGCTAGCGGGAGGGTTTACAATGAGCAGTTCTTC

v_gene: TRBV7-9
abundance: -
j_gene: TRBJ1-1
d_gene: -
CDR3aa: CASSLVAGTEAFF
CDR3nt: TGTGCCAGCAGCTTAGTTGCGGGAACTGAAGCTTTCTTT

v_gene: TRBV24-1
abundance: -
j_gene: TRBJ2-3
d_gene: -
CDR3aa: CATSDTSTDTQYF
CDR3nt: TGTGCCACCAGTGATACTAGCACAGATACGCAGTATTTT

v_gene: TRBV6-4
abundance: few
j_gene: TRBJ2-3
d_gene: TRBD2
CDR3aa: CASSDSSSGGEVTQYF
CDR3nt: TGTGCCAGCAGTGACTCGTCTAGCGGGGGGGAAGTTACGCAGTATTTT

v_gene: TRBV14
abundance: -
j_gene: TRBJ1-3
d_gene: -
CDR3aa: CASSQSGSGNTIYF
CDR3nt: TGTGCCAGCAGCCAAAGTGGGTCCGGAAACACCATATATTTT

v_gene: TRBV4-2
abundance: -
j_gene: TRBJ1-1
d_gene: -
CDR3aa: CASTGGQGAMNTEAFF
CDR3nt: TGTGCCAGCACCGGGGGGCAGGGAGCAATGAACACTGAAGCTTTCTTT

v_gene: TRBV3-1/TRBV3-2
abundance: -
j_gene: TRBJ2-7
d_gene: TRBD1
CDR3aa: CASSRAGQGAYEQYF
CDR3nt: TGTGCCAGCAGCCGGGCGGGACAGGGGGCCTACGAGCAGTACTTC

v_gene: TRBV27
abundance: once
j_gene: TRBJ2-2
d_gene: TRBD2
CDR3aa: CASRFSGRNTGELFF
CDR3nt: TGTGCCAGCAGATTTAGCGGGAGGAACACCGGGGAGCTGTTTTTT

v_gene: TRBV2
abundance: once
j_gene: TRBJ1-1
d_gene: -
CDR3aa: CASSDWVSEAFF
CDR3nt: TGTGCCAGCAGTGACTGGGTATCTGAAGCTTTCTTT

v_gene: TRBV13
abundance: few
j_gene: TRBJ2-1
d_gene: -
CDR3aa: CASSLDVRSGDDYNEQFF
CDR3nt: TGTGCCAGCAGCTTAGATGTACGCTCAGGGGACGATTACAATGAGCAGTTCTTC

v_gene: TRBV5-1
abundance: -
j_gene: TRBJ2-5
d_gene: TRBD2
CDR3aa: CASSDGGAGETQYF
CDR3nt: TGCGCCAGCAGCGACGGGGGGGCCGGGGAGACCCAGTACTTC

v_gene: TRBV9
abundance: few
j_gene: TRBJ2-1
d_gene: -
CDR3aa: CASSVGAVSYNEQFF
CDR3nt: TGTGCCAGCAGCGTAGGTGCAGTCTCCTACAATGAGCAGTTCTTC

v_gene: TRBV5-1
abundance: -
j_gene: TRBJ1-1
d_gene: -
CDR3aa: CASSLVAGSIAGTEAFF
CDR3nt: TGCGCCAGCAGCTTGGTCGCAGGGTCGATAGCAGGCACTGAAGCTTTCTTT

v_gene: TRBV11-2
abundance: -
j_gene: TRBJ2-3
d_gene: TRBD2
CDR3aa: CASSLGRGADTQYF
CDR3nt: TGTGCCAGCAGCTTAGGCCGGGGGGCAGATACGCAGTATTTT

v_gene: TRBV7-2
abundance: few
j_gene: TRBJ2-3
d_gene: -
CDR3aa: CASSLRDTQYF
CDR3nt: TGTGCCAGCAGCTTAAGAGATACGCAGTATTTT

v_gene: TRBV11-2
abundance: -
j_gene: TRBJ2-5
d_gene: TRBD2
CDR3aa: CASSVTSGPQETQYF
CDR3nt: TGTGCCAGCAGCGTCACTAGCGGTCCTCAAGAGACCCAGTACTTC

v_gene: TRBV14
abundance: -
j_gene: TRBJ2-1
d_gene: -
CDR3aa: CASSQWDTGSDEQFF
CDR3nt: TGTGCCAGCAGCCAGTGGGACACCGGGTCGGATGAGCAGTTCTTC

v_gene: TRBV21-1
abundance: -
j_gene: TRBJ2-1
d_gene: -
CDR3aa: CASSKSTSGRGGNEQFF
CDR3nt: TGTGCCAGCAGCAAATCCACTAGCGGGAGAGGCGGCAATGAGCAGTTCTTC

v_gene: TRBV2
abundance: -
j_gene: TRBJ2-5
d_gene: TRBD2
CDR3aa: CASSEGTSGGAGKTQYF
CDR3nt: TGTGCCAGCAGTGAAGGGACTAGCGGGGGGGCCGGGAAGACCCAGTACTTC

v_gene: TRBV11-3
abundance: -
j_gene: TRBJ1-2
d_gene: -
CDR3aa: CASSLGTGTQYGYTF
CDR3nt: TGTGCCAGCAGCTTAGGAACAGGGACCCAGTATGGCTACACCTTC

v_gene: TRBV15
abundance: -
j_gene: TRBJ2-6
d_gene: TRBD1
CDR3aa: CATSRGDRVGANVLTF
CDR3nt: TGTGCCACCAGCAGGGGGGACAGGGTTGGGGCCAACGTCCTGACTTTC

v_gene: TRBV7-2
abundance: -
j_gene: TRBJ1-2
d_gene: -
CDR3aa: CASSPRRGGIYGYTF
CDR3nt: TGTGCCAGCAGCCCGAGGAGGGGCGGGATCTATGGCTACACCTTC

v_gene: TRBV9
abundance: -
j_gene: TRBJ2-1
d_gene: TRBD2
CDR3aa: CASSVTSGGHNEQFF
CDR3nt: TGTGCCAGCAGCGTAACTAGCGGGGGACACAATGAGCAGTTCTTC

v_gene: TRBV12-5
abundance: -
j_gene: TRBJ1-2
d_gene: -
CDR3aa: CASGSFAGEEGYTF
CDR3nt: TGTGCTAGTGGTTCGTTCGCAGGGGAGGAAGGCTACACCTTC

v_gene: TRBV5-4
abundance: -
j_gene: TRBJ1-1
d_gene: TRBD1
CDR3aa: CASSDERTGRNTEAFF
CDR3nt: TGTGCCAGCAGCGACGAGAGGACAGGGAGGAACACTGAAGCTTTCTTT

v_gene: TRBV5-6
abundance: -
j_gene: TRBJ2-2
d_gene: -
CDR3aa: CASSLLLAGTGELFF
CDR3nt: TGTGCCAGCAGCTTGCTACTAGCAGGAACCGGGGAGCTGTTTTTT

v_gene: TRBV19
abundance: -
j_gene: TRBJ1-1
d_gene: -
CDR3aa: CASTQASEAFF
CDR3nt: TGTGCCAGTACCCAAGCCTCAGAAGCTTTCTTT

v_gene: TRBV2
abundance: -
j_gene: TRBJ2-3
d_gene: TRBD2
CDR3aa: CASSEPGLAGTDTQYF
CDR3nt: TGTGCCAGCAGTGAACCAGGACTAGCGGGCACAGATACGCAGTATTTT

v_gene: TRBV27
abundance: few
j_gene: TRBJ2-2
d_gene: TRBD1
CDR3aa: CASKTGQAAGELFF
CDR3nt: TGTGCCAGCAAGACCGGACAGGCTGCGGGGGAGCTGTTTTTT

v_gene: TRBV30
abundance: -
j_gene: TRBJ2-7
d_gene: -
CDR3aa: CAWSAGQRGEQYF
CDR3nt: TGTGCCTGGAGTGCGGGACAGCGGGGCGAGCAGTACTTC

v_gene: TRBV3-1/TRBV3-2
abundance: -
j_gene: TRBJ1-5
d_gene: TRBD1
CDR3aa: CASSQGPGTGDWQPQHF
CDR3nt: TGTGCCAGCAGCCAAGGGCCCGGGACAGGGGACTGGCAGCCCCAGCATTTT

v_gene: TRBV7-2
abundance: -
j_gene: TRBJ2-5
d_gene: -
CDR3aa: CASSFYSQETQYF
CDR3nt: TGTGCCAGCAGCTTTTACTCGCAAGAGACCCAGTACTTC

v_gene: TRBV9
abundance: -
j_gene: TRBJ1-1
d_gene: -
CDR3aa: CASSAPGGGDTEAFF
CDR3nt: TGTGCCAGCAGCGCCCCGGGTGGGGGGGACACTGAAGCTTTCTTT

v_gene: TRBV10-3
abundance: -
j_gene: TRBJ2-7
d_gene: TRBD1
CDR3aa: CAISELGNRGHEQYF
CDR3nt: TGTGCCATCAGTGAGTTGGGGAACAGGGGCCACGAGCAGTACTTC

v_gene: TRBV2
abundance: -
j_gene: TRBJ2-2
d_gene: -
CDR3aa: CASSVERGDNGELFF
CDR3nt: TGTGCCAGCAGTGTGGAAAGGGGGGATAACGGGGAGCTGTTTTTT

v_gene: TRBV5-4
abundance: few
j_gene: TRBJ2-3
d_gene: -
CDR3aa: CASKRDTDTQYF
CDR3nt: TGTGCCAGCAAGAGGGACACAGATACGCAGTATTTT

v_gene: TRBV6-2/TRBV6-3
abundance: -
j_gene: TRBJ2-3
d_gene: -
CDR3aa: CASSYYREDTQYF
CDR3nt: TGTGCCAGCAGTTACTATCGGGAGGATACGCAGTATTTT

v_gene: TRBV11-3
abundance: -
j_gene: TRBJ1-1
d_gene: -
CDR3aa: CASSHLAEAFF
CDR3nt: TGTGCCAGCAGCCACCTAGCCGAGGCTTTCTTT

v_gene: TRBV6-6
abundance: -
j_gene: TRBJ2-3
d_gene: -
CDR3aa: CASKGSGTDTQYF
CDR3nt: TGTGCCAGCAAGGGGAGTGGCACAGATACGCAGTATTTT

v_gene: TRBV3-1/TRBV3-2
abundance: -
j_gene: TRBJ2-7
d_gene: TRBD1
CDR3aa: CASSQSHRGTIRGEQYF
CDR3nt: TGTGCCAGCAGCCAGTCCCACAGGGGCACGATTCGGGGAGAGCAGTACTTC